The entry that follows covers one T cell receptor beta chain sequence. Its antigen is currently unknown. The CDR3 is 16 residues long. Germline V lookup: CDR1 SEHNR, CDR2 FQNEAQ (reference sequence). V gave up 5 bases and J gave up 1 base; unmatched junction bases: 5. Expressed TCRB transcripts were sequenced, since all the RNA that had been isolated was reverse transcribed. Profiled with immunoSEQ multiplex PCR; TCRdb holds only in-frame clones, not every one. The sample shows hundreds of thousands of clones, around 13% of them seen only once. The data originate from a study of beta chain features in type 1 diabetes. Study context: No patient-donor differences in age, gender, total cells or subset yield.

General observations from the study: A moderate, significant TCRB CDR3 shortening appeared in type 1 diabetes across four CD4+ subsets.

This TCR derives from a woman under 30 with type 1 diabetes. Sequencing was done on a sample of naive CD4+ T cells from blood. The gene calls are TRBV7-9 and TRBJ2-7; TRBD2 matches 13 bases. CDR3 protein: CASSGQTSGRSYEQYF. The CDR3 coding sequence is TGTGCCAGCAGCGGCCAGACTAGCGGGAGGTCCTACGAGCAGTACTTC. The variable domain in full, with the rest retrieved from reference TRBV7-9 and TRBJ2-7, is DTGVSQNPRHKITKRGQNVTFRCDPISEHNRLYWYRQTLGQGPEFLTYFQNEAQLEKSRLLSDRFSAERPKGSFSTLEIQRTEQGDSAMYLCASSGQTSGRSYEQYFGPGTRLTVT.